Below, one T cell receptor beta chain is given with its context. The antigen is unknown. Template for every sorted-subset replicate PCR totaled roughly 200 ng DNA, 30,000 to 35,000 T cell genomes. Libraries were prepared by immunoSEQ multiplex PCR; TCRdb keeps only in-frame clonotypes and omits some of them. The sample lists 2 million to 2.5 million clones, 85% to 95% occurring once. The entry originates in a study of shared clonotypes between healthy human individuals. Across the study: The cohort had two women and a few men, ages 18 to 49.

This CDR3 spans 12 amino acids. Germline-derived CDR1 and CDR2 are SEHNR and FQNEAQ (reference sequence). The ends were cut back, 11 bases at V and 6 bases at J, with 13 bases in the middle. CD45RO negativity and positive selection for CCR7 defined naive CD8 cells, a population that excluded terminally differentiated effector memory CD45RA+ cells. There were no recent acute infections or vaccinations among the donors, who were healthy HIV-negative adults. Study-wide points: Generation probability values for non-shared clonotypes were lower than those for clonotypes shared by all four donors.

The source is a man younger than 30 in good health. V usage is TRBV7-9 and J usage is TRBJ2-2, with D possibly TRBD1 on 6 matching bases. Sequencing was done on a sample of naive CD8+ T cells sorted from blood. CDR3 nucleotides: TGTGCCTCAGGACAGCTCCCCGGGGAGCTGTTTTTT. This codes for CASGQLPGELFF.